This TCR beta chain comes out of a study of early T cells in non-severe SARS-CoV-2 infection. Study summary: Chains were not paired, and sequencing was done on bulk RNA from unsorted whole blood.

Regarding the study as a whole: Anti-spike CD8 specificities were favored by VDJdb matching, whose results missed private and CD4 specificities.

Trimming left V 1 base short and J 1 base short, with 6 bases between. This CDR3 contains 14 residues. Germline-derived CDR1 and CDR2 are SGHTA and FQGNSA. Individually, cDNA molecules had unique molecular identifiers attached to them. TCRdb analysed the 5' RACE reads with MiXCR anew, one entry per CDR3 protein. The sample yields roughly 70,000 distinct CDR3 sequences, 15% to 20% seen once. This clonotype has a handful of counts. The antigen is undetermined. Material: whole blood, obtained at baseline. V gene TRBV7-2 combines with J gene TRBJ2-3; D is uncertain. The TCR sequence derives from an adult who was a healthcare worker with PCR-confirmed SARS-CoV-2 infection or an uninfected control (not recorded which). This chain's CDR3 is CASSLDVGTDTQYF. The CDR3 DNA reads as TGTGCCAGCAGCTTAGACGTTGGCACAGATACGCAGTATTTT.